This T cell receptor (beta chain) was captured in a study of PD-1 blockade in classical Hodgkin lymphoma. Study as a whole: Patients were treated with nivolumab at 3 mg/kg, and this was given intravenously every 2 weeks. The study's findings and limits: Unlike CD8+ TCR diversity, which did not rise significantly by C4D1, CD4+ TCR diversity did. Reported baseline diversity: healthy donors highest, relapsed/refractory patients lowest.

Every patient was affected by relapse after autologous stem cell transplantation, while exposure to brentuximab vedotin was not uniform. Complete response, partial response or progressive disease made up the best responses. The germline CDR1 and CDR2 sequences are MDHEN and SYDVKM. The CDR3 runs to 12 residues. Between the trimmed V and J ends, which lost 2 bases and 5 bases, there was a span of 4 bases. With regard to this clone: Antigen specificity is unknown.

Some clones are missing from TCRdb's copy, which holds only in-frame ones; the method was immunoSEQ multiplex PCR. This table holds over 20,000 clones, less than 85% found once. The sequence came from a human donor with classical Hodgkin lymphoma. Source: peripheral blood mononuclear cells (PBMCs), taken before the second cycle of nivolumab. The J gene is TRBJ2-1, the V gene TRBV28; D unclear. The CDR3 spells CASSLNHNEQFF. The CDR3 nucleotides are TGTGCCAGCAGTTTAAACCACAATGAGCAGTTCTTC.